Below, 3 T cell receptor beta chains from the same sample are listed, as sequenced in a study of blood T cell repertoires in COVID-19. Profiling relied on immunoSEQ multiplex PCR, and the TCRdb table lists in-frame clones only, not all of them. This table holds under 150,000 clones, 75% to 80% found once. Material for sequencing was PBMCs or T cells enriched from blood (not recorded which). The receptors derive from a woman in her fifties or sixties who had recovered from COVID-19.

The CDR3 sequence: CASSLWASGNNEQFF. The CDR3 DNA follows: TGTGCCAGCAGTTTATGGGCTAGCGGAAACAATGAGCAGTTCTTC. The genes are TRBV27 and TRBJ2-1; 7 nucleotides line up with TRBD2. CDR1 is MNHEY and CDR2 is SMNVEV in the germline V gene (reference sequence). The V and J ends lost 1 base and 5 bases, in that order; junction bases with no gene match: 5. The CDR3 has 15 amino acids.

The chain links TRBV12-3 or TRBV12-4 to TRBJ2-1; D might be TRBD1 (5 bases). CDR3 length equals 13 residues. The V end was cut by 7 bases, the J end by 4 bases, with 11 bases between. The CDR3 DNA is TGTGCCAGCAAACCCCAGGGTTACAATGAGCAGTTCTTC. Protein product: CASKPQGYNEQFF.

The CDR3 region is CASSRGGQETQYF. The CDR3, as DNA: TGTGCCAGCAGCCGGGGAGGGCAAGAGACCCAGTACTTC. The chain carries TRBV5-4 and TRBJ2-5; TRBD2 agrees at 7 bases. With 4 bases clipped from V and 2 bases from J, the junction kept 2 bases outside the gene matches. The CDR3 is 13 amino acids. The V gene's germline CDR1 is SGHNT and CDR2 YYREEE (reference sequence).